This is a list of T cell receptor beta chains from one sample in a study of identical twins. TCRdb re-called the 5' RACE reads with MiXCR, one entry per CDR3 protein. This table has about 720,000 distinct CDR3 sequences, 8.6% appearing once. These data were also reused for a study on yellow fever vaccine responses in identical twins.

The material sequenced was PBMCs. Every receptor here comes from a young woman in good health. CDR3s include the opening cysteine and the closing phenylalanine or tryptophan. The order of the fields is D gene, clone size, J gene, V gene, CDR3 protein, CDR3 DNA. D genes are given only for firm matches. The size entry is marked missing in some rows and otherwise reads once, few, many or a size class.

TRBD1	few	TRBJ2-7	TRBV9	CASSVGTGGSFYEQYF	TGTGCCAGCAGCGTCGGGACAGGGGGCTCCTTCTACGAGCAGTACTTC
TRBD2	few	TRBJ2-3	TRBV7-2	CASSARGSGRGTDTQYF	TGTGCCAGCAGCGCCCGGGGCAGCGGGAGAGGTACAGATACGCAGTATTTT
-	-	TRBJ2-7	TRBV25-1	CASSETIDEQYF	TGTGCCAGCAGTGAGACCATTGACGAGCAGTACTTC
-	-	TRBJ2-1	TRBV10-3	CAISDLTHEQFF	TGTGCCATCAGTGACCTCACGCATGAGCAGTTCTTC
-	few	TRBJ2-2	TRBV12-3/TRBV12-4	CASRTTRQVTGELFF	TGTGCCAGCAGAACGACACGACAGGTTACCGGGGAGCTGTTTTTT
-	-	TRBJ1-1	TRBV7-9	CASSPKGTLNTEAFF	TGTGCCAGCAGCCCCAAGGGGACGTTGAACACTGAAGCTTTCTTT
TRBD1	-	TRBJ1-6	TRBV19	CAASGGGSPLHF	TGTGCCGCATCAGGGGGCGGATCACCCCTCCACTTT
TRBD2	-	TRBJ2-3	TRBV10-3	CAISEELAGGYTQYF	TGTGCCATCAGTGAGGAACTAGCGGGGGGATATACGCAGTATTTT
TRBD2	-	TRBJ2-1	TRBV3-1	CASSRGLSGAPGDEQFF	TGTGCCAGCAGCCGCGGACTTAGCGGGGCCCCTGGGGATGAGCAGTTCTTC
-	few	TRBJ2-7	TRBV29-1	CSVAGHTDYEQYF	TGCAGCGTGGCGGGACACACCGACTACGAGCAGTACTTC
-	-	TRBJ1-2	TRBV7-2	CASTSLATLNYGYTF	TGTGCCAGCACCAGCTTAGCGACGCTTAACTATGGCTACACCTTC
TRBD1	few	TRBJ2-1	TRBV14	CASSQPGQGAFEQFF	TGTGCCAGCAGCCAGCCGGGACAGGGGGCTTTTGAGCAGTTCTTC
-	few	TRBJ2-1	TRBV21-1	CASSKVKHQKPHLTYNEQFF	TGTGCCAGCAGCAAAGTAAAACACCAAAAGCCTCACCTGACCTACAATGAGCAGTTCTTC
-	many	TRBJ2-5	TRBV20-1	CSVHPPRRPQETQYF	TGCAGTGTCCACCCGCCACGGCGGCCCCAAGAGACCCAGTACTTC
TRBD1	-	TRBJ1-5	TRBV18	CASSEGQGYNQPQHF	TGTGCCAGCTCCGAGGGACAGGGCTACAATCAGCCCCAGCATTTT
-	-	TRBJ2-7	TRBV7-9	CASSPTGITAEQYF	TGTGCCAGCAGCCCCACAGGGATCACAGCCGAGCAGTACTTC
TRBD1	few	TRBJ2-7	TRBV6-2/TRBV6-3	CASCDPGTGSSYEQYF	TGTGCCAGTTGCGACCCCGGGACAGGGAGCTCCTACGAGCAGTACTTC
-	few	TRBJ2-1	TRBV3-1	CASSPTGGWARGSSYNEQFF	TGTGCCAGCAGCCCAACCGGAGGTTGGGCGCGGGGTAGCTCCTACAATGAGCAGTTCTTC
-	few	TRBJ2-1	TRBV11-2	CASSLDRGGLPYNEQFF	TGTGCCAGCAGCTTAGATCGTGGGGGCCTGCCCTACAATGAGCAGTTCTTC
TRBD1	many	TRBJ2-3	TRBV11-1	CASSRRQGASDTQYF	TGTGCCAGCAGCCGGCGACAGGGGGCCTCAGATACGCAGTATTTT
TRBD1	-	TRBJ1-2	TRBV7-9	CASSPPGQGAPNYGYTF	TGTGCCAGCAGCCCACCGGGACAGGGGGCGCCTAACTATGGCTACACCTTC
-	many	TRBJ2-7	TRBV5-6	CASSFGTSYEQYF	TGTGCCAGCAGCTTTGGAACCTCCTACGAGCAGTACTTC